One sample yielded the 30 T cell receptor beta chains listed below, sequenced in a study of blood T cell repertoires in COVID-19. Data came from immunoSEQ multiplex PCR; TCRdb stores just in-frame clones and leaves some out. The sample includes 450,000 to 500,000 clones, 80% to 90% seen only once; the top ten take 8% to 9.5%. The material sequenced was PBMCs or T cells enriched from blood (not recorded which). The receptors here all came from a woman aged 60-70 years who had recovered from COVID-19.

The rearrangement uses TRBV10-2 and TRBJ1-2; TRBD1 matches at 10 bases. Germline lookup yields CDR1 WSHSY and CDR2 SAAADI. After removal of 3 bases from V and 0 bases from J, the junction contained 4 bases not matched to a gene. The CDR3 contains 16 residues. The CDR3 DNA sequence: TGCGCCAGCAGTGACCCCGGGACAGGGGCTAACTATGGCTACACCTTC. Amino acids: CASSDPGTGANYGYTF.

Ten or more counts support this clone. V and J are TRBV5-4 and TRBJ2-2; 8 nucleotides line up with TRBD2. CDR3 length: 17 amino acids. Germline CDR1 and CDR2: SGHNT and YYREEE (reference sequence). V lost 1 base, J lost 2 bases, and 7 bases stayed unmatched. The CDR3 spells CASSLRSSGPNTGELFF. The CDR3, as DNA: TGTGCCAGCAGCTTGAGGTCTAGCGGGCCCAACACCGGGGAGCTGTTTTTT.

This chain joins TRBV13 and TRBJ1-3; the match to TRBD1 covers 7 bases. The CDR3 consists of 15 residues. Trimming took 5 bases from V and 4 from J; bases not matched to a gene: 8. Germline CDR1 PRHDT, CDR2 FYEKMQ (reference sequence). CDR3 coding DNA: TGTGCCAGCAGCCCGAGACAGGGCCAGGGAAACACCATATATTTT. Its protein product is CASSPRQGQGNTIYF.

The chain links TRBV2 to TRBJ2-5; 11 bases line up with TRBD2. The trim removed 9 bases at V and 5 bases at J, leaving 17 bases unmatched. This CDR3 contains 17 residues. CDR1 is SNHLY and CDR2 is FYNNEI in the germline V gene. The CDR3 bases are TGTGCCAGTAGCCCCCTGGGCGCTAGCGGGGGGAAGGAGACCCAGTACTTC. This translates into CASSPLGASGGKETQYF.

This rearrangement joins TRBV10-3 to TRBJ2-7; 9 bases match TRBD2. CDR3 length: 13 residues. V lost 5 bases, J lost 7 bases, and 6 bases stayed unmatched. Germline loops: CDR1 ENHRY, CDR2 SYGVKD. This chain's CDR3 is CAISPAGGGEQYF. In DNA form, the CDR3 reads TGTGCCATCAGTCCAGCGGGGGGAGGTGAGCAGTACTTC.

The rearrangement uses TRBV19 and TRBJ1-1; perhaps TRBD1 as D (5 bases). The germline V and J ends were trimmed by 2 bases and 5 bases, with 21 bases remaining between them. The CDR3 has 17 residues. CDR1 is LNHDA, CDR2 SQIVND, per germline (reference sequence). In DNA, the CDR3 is TGTGCCAGTAGTATACTAGCGGACACCCAAGGAGGGACTGAAGCTTTCTTT. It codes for CASSILADTQGGTEAFF. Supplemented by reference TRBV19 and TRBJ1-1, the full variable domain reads DGGITQSPKYLFRKEGQNVTLSCEQNLNHDAMYWYRQDPGQGLRLIYYSQIVNDFQKGDIAEGYSVSREKKESFPLTVTSAQKNPTAFYLCASSILADTQGGTEAFFGQGTRLTVV.

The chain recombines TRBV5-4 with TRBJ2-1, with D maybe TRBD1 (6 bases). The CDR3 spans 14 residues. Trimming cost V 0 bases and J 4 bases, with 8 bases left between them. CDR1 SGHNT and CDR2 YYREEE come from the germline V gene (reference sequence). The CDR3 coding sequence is TGTGCCAGCAGCTTGGACAGGGATTACAATGAGCAGTTCTTC. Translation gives CASSLDRDYNEQFF.

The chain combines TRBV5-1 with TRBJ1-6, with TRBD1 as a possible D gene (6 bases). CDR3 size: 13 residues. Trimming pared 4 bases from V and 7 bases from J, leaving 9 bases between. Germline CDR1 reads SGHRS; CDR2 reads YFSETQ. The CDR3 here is CASSPGQNSPLHF. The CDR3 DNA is TGCGCCAGCAGCCCTGGACAGAATTCACCCCTCCACTTT.

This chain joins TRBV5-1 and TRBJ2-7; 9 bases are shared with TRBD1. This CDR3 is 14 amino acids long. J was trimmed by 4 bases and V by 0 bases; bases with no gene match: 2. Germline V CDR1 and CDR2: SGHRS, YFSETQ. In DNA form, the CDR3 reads TGCGCCAGCAGCTTGGCACAGGGGGCGTACGAGCAGTACTTC. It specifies CASSLAQGAYEQYF.

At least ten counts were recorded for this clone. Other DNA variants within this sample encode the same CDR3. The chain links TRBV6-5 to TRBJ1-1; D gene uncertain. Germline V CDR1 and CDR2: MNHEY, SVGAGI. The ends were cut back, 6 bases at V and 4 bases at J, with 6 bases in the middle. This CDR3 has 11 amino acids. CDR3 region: CASSRGTEAFF. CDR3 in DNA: TGTGCCAGCAGCCGGGGCACTGAAGCTTTCTTT.

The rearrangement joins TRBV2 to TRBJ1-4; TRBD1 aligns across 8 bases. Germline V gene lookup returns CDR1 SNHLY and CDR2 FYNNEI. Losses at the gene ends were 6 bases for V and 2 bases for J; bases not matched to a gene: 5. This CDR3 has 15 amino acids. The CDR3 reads CASSRTGRTNEKLFF. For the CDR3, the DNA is TGTGCCAGCAGCAGGACAGGGCGGACTAATGAAAAACTGTTTTTT.

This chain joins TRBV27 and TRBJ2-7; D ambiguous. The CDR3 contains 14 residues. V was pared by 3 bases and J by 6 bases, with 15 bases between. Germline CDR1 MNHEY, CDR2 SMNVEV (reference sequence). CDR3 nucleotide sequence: TGTGCCAGCAGTTTCACAGAAAGTGGCTTCGAGCAGTACTTC. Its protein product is CASSFTESGFEQYF.

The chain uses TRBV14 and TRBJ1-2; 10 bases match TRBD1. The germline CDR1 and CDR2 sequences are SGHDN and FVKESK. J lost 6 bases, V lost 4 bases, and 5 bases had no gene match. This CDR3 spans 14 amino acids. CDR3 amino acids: CASSPRDRGDGYTF. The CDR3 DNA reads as TGTGCCAGCAGCCCCCGGGACAGGGGTGATGGCTACACCTTC.

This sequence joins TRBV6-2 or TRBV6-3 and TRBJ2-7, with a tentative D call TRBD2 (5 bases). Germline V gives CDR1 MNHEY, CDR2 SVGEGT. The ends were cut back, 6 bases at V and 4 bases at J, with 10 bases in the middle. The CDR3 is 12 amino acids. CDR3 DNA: TGTGCCAGCAGCCCTACTAGTTACGAGCAGTACTTC. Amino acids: CASSPTSYEQYF.

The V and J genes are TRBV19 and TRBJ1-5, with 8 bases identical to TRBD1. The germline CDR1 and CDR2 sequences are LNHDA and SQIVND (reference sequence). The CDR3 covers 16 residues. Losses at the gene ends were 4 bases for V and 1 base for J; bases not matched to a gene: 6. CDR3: CASSTLDRESNQPQHF. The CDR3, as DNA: TGTGCCAGTAGTACCCTGGACAGGGAGAGCAATCAGCCCCAGCATTTT.

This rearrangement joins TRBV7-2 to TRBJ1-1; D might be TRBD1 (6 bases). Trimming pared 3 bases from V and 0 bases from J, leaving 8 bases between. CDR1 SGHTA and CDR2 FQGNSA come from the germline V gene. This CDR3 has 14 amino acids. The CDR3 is CASSLGTLNTEAFF. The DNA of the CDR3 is TGTGCCAGCAGCTTGGGGACATTGAACACTGAAGCTTTCTTT.

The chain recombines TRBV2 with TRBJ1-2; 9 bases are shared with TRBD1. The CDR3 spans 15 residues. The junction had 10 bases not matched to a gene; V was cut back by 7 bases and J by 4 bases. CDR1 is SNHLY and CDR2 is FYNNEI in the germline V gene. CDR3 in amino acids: CASTLQGAGGYGYTF. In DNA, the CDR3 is TGTGCCAGCACCCTACAGGGGGCGGGGGGCTATGGCTACACCTTC.

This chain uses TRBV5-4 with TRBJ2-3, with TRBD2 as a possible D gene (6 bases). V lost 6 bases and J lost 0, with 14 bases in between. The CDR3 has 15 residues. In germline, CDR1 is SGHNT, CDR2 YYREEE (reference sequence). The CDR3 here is CASTYGGTSTDTQYF. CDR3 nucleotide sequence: TGTGCCAGCACCTATGGGGGGACTAGCACAGATACGCAGTATTTT.

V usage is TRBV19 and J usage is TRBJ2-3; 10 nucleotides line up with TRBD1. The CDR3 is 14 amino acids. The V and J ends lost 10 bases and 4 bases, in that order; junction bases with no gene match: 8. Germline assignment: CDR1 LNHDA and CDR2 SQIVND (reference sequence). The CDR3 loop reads CATRGQGFPDTQYF. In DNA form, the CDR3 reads TGTGCCACCAGGGGACAGGGGTTTCCAGATACGCAGTATTTT. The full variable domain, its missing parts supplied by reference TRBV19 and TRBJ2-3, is DGGITQSPKYLFRKEGQNVTLSCEQNLNHDAMYWYRQDPGQGLRLIYYSQIVNDFQKGDIAEGYSVSREKKESFPLTVTSAQKNPTAFYLCATRGQGFPDTQYFGPGTRLTVL.

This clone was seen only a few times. The CDR3 is CASSQGQRGTEAFF. CDR3 sequence (DNA): TGTGCCAGCTCACAGGGACAACGTGGCACTGAAGCTTTCTTT. This sequence joins TRBV18 and TRBJ1-1; weak D call: TRBD1 (6 bases). The CDR3 consists of 14 residues. Germline values: CDR1 KGHSH, CDR2 LQKENI. Deletions cut 4 bases from V and 4 bases from J, with 13 bases between.

The CDR3 sequence is CASSFSGVGEAFF. The CDR3 nucleotides read TGTGCCAGCAGCTTCTCAGGGGTCGGTGAAGCTTTCTTT. This sequence joins TRBV5-6 and TRBJ1-1, with D possibly matching TRBD1 (6 bases). The CDR3 is made up of 13 amino acids. Trimming removed 2 bases at V and 7 bases at J, with 12 bases between. Per germline, CDR1 SGHDT and CDR2 YYEEEE.

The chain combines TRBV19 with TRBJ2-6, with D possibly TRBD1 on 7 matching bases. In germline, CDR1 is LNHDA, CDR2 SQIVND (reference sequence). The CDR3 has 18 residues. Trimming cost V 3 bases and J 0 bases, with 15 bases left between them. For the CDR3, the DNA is TGTGCCAGTAGTATGGAGGGGGCTTGGGTCTCTGGGGCCAACGTCCTGACTTTC. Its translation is CASSMEGAWVSGANVLTF.

DNA for the CDR3: TGTGCCAGCAGTTCCCGGGACAGGGGGGAAAAACTGTTTTTT. Translation: CASSSRDRGEKLFF. The chain uses TRBV25-1 and TRBJ1-4, with 11 bases matching TRBD1. V was clipped by 5 bases and J by 8 bases; unmatched bases: 4. Germline V lookup: CDR1 MGHDK, CDR2 SYGVNS. This CDR3 is 14 amino acids long.

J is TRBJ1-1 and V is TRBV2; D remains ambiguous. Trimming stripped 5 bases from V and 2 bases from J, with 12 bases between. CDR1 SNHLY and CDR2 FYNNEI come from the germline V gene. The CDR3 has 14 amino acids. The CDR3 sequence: CASSYQVHNTEAFF. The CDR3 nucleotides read TGTGCCAGCAGTTACCAGGTCCACAACACTGAAGCTTTCTTT. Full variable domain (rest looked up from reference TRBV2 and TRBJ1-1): EPEVTQTPSHQVTQMGQEVILRCVPISNHLYFYWYRQILGQKVEFLVSFYNNEISEKSEIFDDQFSVERPDGSNFTLKIRSTKLEDSAMYFCASSYQVHNTEAFFGQGTRLTVV.

The CDR3 loop reads CASSQVLSREYEQYV. As DNA, the CDR3 is TGCGCCAGCAGCCAAGTCCTGAGCAGGGAATACGAGCAGTACGTC. This chain links TRBV4-1 with TRBJ2-7; D is perhaps TRBD1 (5 bases). The V end lost 1 base, the J end lost 4 bases, and 14 bases lay between the germline ends. This CDR3 region has 15 residues. CDR1 MGHRA and CDR2 YSYEKL come from the germline V gene.

CDR3 DNA sequence: TGTGCCAGCAGCCCCCCCGGCAGGGGGAAGCCAGAGACCCAGTACTTC. This translates into CASSPPGRGKPETQYF. V gene TRBV14 combines with J gene TRBJ2-5; 7 nucleotides agree with TRBD1. Germline V lookup: CDR1 SGHDN, CDR2 FVKESK. The CDR3 covers 16 residues. The ends lost 4 bases at V and 4 bases at J; junction bases unmatched: 12.

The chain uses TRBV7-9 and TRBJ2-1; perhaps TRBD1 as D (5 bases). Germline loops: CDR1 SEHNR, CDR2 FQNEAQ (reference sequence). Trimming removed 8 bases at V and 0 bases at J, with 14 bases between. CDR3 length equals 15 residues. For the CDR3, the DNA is TGTGCCAGCCGTGAGGACACCTCCTCCTACAATGAGCAGTTCTTC. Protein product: CASREDTSSYNEQFF.

The CDR3 coding sequence is TGTGCCTGGAGGCCCGGTCCTAGCGACTACGAGCAGTACTTC. It encodes CAWRPGPSDYEQYF. The chain employs TRBV30 and TRBJ2-7; perhaps TRBD2 as D (6 bases). CDR1 and CDR2 (germline): GTSNPN, SVGIG (reference sequence). Trimming shortened V by 3 bases and J by 3 bases, and 15 bases separated the two germline ends. This CDR3 is built from 14 residues.

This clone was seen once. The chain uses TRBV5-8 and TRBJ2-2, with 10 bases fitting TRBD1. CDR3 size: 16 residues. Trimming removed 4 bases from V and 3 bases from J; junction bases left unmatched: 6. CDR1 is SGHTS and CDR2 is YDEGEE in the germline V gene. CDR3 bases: TGTGCCAGCAGCCCGGGACAGGGGAGGGACACCGGGGAGCTGTTTTTT. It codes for CASSPGQGRDTGELFF.

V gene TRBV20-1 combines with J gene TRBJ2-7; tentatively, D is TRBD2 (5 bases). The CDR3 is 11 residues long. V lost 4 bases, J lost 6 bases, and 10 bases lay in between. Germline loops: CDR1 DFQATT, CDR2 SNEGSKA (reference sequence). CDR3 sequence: CSANNLAEQYV. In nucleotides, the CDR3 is TGCAGTGCTAATAATCTAGCCGAGCAGTACGTC.